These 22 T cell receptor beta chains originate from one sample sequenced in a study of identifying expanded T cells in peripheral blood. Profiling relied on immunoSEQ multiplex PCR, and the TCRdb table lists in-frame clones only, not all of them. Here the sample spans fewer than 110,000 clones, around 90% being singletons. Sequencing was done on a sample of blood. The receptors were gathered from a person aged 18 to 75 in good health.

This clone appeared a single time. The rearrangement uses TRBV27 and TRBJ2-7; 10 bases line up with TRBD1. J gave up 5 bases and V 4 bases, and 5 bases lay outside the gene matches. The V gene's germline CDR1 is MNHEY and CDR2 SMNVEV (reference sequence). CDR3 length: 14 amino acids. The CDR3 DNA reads TGTGCCAGCAGTTCTAGACAGGGGGCACACGAGCAGTACTTC. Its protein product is CASSSRQGAHEQYF.

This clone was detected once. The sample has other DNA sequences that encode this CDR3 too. CDR3: CASSSGGTDTQYF. DNA for the CDR3: TGCGCCAGCAGCTCGGGGGGCACAGATACGCAGTATTTT. V and J are TRBV5-1 and TRBJ2-3; perhaps TRBD2 as D (6 bases). CDR3 length equals 13 residues. V gave up 3 bases and J gave up 1 base, with 6 bases separating them. Germline assignment: CDR1 SGHRS and CDR2 YFSETQ.

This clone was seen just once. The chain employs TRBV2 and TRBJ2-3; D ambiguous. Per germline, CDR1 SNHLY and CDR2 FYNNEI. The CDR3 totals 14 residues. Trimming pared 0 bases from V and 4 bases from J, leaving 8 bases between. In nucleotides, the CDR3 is TGTGCCAGCAGTGAAGCGCGTGGGCCAGATACGCAGTATTTT. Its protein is CASSEARGPDTQYF. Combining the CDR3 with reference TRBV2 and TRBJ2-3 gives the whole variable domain EPEVTQTPSHQVTQMGQEVILRCVPISNHLYFYWYRQILGQKVEFLVSFYNNEISEKSEIFDDQFSVERPDGSNFTLKIRSTKLEDSAMYFCASSEARGPDTQYFGPGTRLTVL.

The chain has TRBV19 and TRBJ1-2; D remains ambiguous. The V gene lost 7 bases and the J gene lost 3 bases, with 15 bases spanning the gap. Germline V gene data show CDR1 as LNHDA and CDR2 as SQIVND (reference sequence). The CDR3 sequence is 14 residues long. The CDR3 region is CASKLGQTDYGYTF. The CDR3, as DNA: TGTGCCAGTAAATTGGGCCAGACGGACTATGGCTACACCTTC.

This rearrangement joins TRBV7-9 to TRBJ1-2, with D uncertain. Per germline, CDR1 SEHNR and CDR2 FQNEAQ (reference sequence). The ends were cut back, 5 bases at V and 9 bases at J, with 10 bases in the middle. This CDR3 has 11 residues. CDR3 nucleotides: TGTGCCAGCAGCGTAGGCGATCGCTACACCTTC. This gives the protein CASSVGDRYTF.

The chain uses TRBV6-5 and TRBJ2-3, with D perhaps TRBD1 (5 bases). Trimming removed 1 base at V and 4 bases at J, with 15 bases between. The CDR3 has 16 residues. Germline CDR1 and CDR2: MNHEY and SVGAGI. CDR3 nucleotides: TGTGCCAGCAGTTACTGGGGCGGACAAGGCGCAGATACGCAGTATTTT. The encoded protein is CASSYWGGQGADTQYF.

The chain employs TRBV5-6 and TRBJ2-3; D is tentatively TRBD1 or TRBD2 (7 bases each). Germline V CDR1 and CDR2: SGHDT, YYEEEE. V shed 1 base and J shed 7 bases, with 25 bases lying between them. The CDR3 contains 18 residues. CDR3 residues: CASSLPGQTGDSGNTQYF. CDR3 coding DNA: TGTGCCAGCAGCTTGCCGGGACAGACGGGAGACAGCGGGAATACGCAGTATTTT. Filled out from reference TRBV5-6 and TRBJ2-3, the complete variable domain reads DAGVTQSPTHLIKTRGQQVTLRCSPKSGHDTVSWYQQALGQGPQFIFQYYEEEERQRGNFPDRFSGHQFPNYSSELNVNALLLGDSALYLCASSLPGQTGDSGNTQYFGPGTRLTVL.

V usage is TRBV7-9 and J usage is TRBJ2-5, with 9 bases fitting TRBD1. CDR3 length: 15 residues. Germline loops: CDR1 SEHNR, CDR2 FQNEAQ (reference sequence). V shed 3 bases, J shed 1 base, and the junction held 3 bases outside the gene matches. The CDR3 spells CASSFWDRAQETQYF. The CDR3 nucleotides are TGTGCCAGCAGCTTTTGGGACAGGGCCCAAGAGACCCAGTACTTC. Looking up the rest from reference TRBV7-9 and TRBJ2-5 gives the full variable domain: DTGVSQNPRHKITKRGQNVTFRCDPISEHNRLYWYRQTLGQGPEFLTYFQNEAQLEKSRLLSDRFSAERPKGSFSTLEIQRTEQGDSAMYLCASSFWDRAQETQYFGPGTRLLVL.

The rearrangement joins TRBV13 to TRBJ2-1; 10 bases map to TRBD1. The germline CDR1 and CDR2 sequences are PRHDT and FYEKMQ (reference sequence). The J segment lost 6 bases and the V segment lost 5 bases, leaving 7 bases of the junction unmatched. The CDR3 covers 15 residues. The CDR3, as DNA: TGTGCCAGCAGCCCTCGGACAGGGGGTTTCAATGAGCAGTTCTTC. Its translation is CASSPRTGGFNEQFF.

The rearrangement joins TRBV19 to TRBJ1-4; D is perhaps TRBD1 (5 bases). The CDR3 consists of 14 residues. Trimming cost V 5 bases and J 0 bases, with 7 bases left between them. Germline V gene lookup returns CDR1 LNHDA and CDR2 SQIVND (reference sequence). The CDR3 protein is CASSSGTTNEKLFF. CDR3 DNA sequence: TGTGCCAGTAGTTCAGGGACAACTAATGAAAAACTGTTTTTT.

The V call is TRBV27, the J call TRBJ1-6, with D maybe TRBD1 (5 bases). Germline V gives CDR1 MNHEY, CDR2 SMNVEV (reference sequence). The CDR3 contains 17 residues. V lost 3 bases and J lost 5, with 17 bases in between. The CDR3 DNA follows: TGTGCCAGCAGTTTGGTGGCAGGGAGACCCAATAATTCACCCCTCCACTTT. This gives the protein CASSLVAGRPNNSPLHF.

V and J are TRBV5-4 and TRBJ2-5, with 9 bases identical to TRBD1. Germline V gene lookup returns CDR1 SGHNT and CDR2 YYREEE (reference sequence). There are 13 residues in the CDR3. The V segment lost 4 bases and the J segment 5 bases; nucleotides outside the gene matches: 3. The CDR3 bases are TGTGCCAGCAGCGGTGACAGGGGGGAGACCCAGTACTTC. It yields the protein CASSGDRGETQYF.

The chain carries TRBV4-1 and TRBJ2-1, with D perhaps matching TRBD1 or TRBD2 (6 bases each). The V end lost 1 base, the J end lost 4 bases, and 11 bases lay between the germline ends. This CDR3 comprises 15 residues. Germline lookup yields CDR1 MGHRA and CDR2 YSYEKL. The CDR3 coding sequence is TGCGCCAGCAGCCAAGGACTAGGGGGTTACAATGAGCAGTTCTTC. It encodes CASSQGLGGYNEQFF.

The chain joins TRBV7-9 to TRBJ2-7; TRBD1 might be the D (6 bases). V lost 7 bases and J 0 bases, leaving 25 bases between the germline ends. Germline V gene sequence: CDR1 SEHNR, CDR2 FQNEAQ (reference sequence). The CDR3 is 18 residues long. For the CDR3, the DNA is TGTGCCAGCACCGACGCCCCTGTTGACAGGAGGAGCTCCTACGAGCAGTACTTC. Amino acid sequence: CASTDAPVDRRSSYEQYF.

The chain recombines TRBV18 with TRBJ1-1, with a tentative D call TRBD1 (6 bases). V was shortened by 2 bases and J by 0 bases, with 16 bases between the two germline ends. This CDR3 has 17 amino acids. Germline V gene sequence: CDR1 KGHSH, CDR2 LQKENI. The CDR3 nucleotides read TGTGCCAGCTCACCATCAGTAGGACAGCAAATGAACACTGAAGCTTTCTTT. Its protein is CASSPSVGQQMNTEAFF.

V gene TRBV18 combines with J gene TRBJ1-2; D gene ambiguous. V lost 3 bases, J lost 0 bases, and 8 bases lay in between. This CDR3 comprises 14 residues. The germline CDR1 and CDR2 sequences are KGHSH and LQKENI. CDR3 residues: CASSPKSSNYGYTF. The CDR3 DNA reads TGTGCCAGCTCACCCAAAAGCTCTAACTATGGCTACACCTTC. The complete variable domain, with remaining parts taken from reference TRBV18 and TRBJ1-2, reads NAGVMQNPRHLVRRRGQEARLRCSPMKGHSHVYWYRQLPEEGLKFMVYLQKENIIDESGMPKERFSAEFPKEGPSILRIQQVVRGDSAAYFCASSPKSSNYGYTFGSGTRLTVV.

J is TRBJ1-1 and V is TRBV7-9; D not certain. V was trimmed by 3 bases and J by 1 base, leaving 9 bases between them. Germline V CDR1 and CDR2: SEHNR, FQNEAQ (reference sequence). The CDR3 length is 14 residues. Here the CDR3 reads CASSFFVGNTEAFF. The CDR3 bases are TGTGCCAGCAGCTTTTTCGTCGGGAACACTGAAGCTTTCTTT.

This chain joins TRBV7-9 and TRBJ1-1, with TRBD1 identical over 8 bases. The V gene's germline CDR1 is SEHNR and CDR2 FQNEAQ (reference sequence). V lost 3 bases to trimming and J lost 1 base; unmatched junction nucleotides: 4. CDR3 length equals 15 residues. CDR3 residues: CASSFQGTGNTEAFF. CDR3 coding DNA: TGTGCCAGCAGCTTCCAGGGGACAGGGAACACTGAAGCTTTCTTT.

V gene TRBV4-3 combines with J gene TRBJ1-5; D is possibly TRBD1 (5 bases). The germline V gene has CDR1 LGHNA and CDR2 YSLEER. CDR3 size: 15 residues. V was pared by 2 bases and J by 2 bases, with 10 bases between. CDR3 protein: CASSQYRIRNQPQHF. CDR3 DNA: TGCGCCAGCAGCCAATACAGGATCCGCAATCAGCCCCAGCATTTT.

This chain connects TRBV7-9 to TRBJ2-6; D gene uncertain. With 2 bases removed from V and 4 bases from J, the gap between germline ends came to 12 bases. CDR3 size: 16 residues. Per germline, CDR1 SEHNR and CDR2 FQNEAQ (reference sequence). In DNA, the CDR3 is TGTGCCAGCAGCTTAAATCCTATGTCCGGGGCCAACGTCCTGACTTTC. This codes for CASSLNPMSGANVLTF.

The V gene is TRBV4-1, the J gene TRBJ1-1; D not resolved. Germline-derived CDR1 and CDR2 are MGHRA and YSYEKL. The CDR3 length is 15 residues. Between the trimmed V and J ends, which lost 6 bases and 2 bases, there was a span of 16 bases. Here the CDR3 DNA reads TGCGCCAGCAGTCCTATACAGATTAGCAACACTGAAGCTTTCTTT. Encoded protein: CASSPIQISNTEAFF.

The CDR3 here is CASSLSRGRETQYF. The CDR3 nucleotides read TGTGCCAGCAGCTTGAGTAGGGGGCGCGAGACCCAGTACTTC. This chain joins TRBV7-2 and TRBJ2-5; TRBD1 agrees at 7 bases. CDR3 length: 14 amino acids. The junction had 6 bases not matched to a gene; V was cut back by 3 bases and J by 5 bases. Germline V gene data show CDR1 as SGHTA and CDR2 as FQGNSA.